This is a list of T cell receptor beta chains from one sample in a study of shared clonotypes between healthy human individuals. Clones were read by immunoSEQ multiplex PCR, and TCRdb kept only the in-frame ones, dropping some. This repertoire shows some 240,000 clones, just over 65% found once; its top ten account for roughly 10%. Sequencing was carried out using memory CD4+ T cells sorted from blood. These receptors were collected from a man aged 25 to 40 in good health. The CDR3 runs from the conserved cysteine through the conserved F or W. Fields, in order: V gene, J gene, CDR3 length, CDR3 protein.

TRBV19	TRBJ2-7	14	CASSIGGSGYEQYF
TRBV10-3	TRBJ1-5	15	CATVSGGDSNQPQHF
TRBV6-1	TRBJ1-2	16	CASSVSTWDRAYGYTF
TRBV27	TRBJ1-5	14	CASSMGFGNQPQHF
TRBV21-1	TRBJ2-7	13	CAAAGGASYEQYF
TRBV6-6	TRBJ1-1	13	CASSSQGWAEAFF
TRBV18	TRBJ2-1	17	CASSPLLLAGGHNEQFF
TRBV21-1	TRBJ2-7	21	CASSKGPSGQTSEATSYEQYF
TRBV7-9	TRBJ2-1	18	CASSLAGGSGRAGDEQFF
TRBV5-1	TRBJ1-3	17	CASSNQEYHHSGNTIYF
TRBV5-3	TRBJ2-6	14	CASSLETGANVLTF
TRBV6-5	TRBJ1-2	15	CASVPRDRSSYGYTF
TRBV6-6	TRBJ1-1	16	CASSYPRPGGVTEAFF
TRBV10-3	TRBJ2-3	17	CAISARVETASTDTQYF
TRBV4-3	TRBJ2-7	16	CASSRSGQGATPEQYF
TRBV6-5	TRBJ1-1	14	CASSYRGVETEAFF
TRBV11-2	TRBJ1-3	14	CASSRDLSGNTIYF
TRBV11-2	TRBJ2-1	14	CASSSDRIGNEQFF
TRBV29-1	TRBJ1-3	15	CSVVERLNSGNTIYF
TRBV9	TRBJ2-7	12	CASKPREDEQYF
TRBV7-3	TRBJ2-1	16	CASSRKSGGSYNEQFF
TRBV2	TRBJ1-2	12	CASQGAGYGYTF
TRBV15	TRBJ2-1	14	CATSGLNSGDEQFF
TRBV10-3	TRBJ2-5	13	CATGTSGKETQYF
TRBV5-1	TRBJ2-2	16	CASSVRTSGDTGELFF
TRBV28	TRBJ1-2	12	CASSQGDYGYTF
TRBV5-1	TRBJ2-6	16	CASSLVSGSGANVLTF
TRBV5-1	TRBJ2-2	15	CASSLDRTNTGELFF
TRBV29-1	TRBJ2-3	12	CSVDESTDTQYF
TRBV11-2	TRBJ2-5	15	CASSTQRGMGETQYF
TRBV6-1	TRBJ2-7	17	CASSELAGGSRTYEQYF
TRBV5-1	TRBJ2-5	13	CASSWEVGETQYF
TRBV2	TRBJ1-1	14	CASKASATNTEAFF
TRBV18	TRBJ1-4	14	CASSSGTIREKLFF
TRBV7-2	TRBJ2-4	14	CASSLAGLKNIQYF
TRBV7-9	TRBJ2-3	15	CASSPFFGSGTRQYF
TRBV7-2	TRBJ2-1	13	CASSLASYNEQFF
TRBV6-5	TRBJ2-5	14	CASSYSTLQETQYF
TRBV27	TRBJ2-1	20	CASSITLYPGLAGGRNEQFF
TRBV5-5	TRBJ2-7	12	CASSLDPGPQYF
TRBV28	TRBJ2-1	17	CASSGSTSGRPGDEQFF
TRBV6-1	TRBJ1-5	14	CASSAQQSNQPQHF
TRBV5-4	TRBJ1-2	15	CASSLPVGVGYGYTF
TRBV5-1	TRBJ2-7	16	CASSIIRDSDSYEQYF
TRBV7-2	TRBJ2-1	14	CASSLSPSYNEQFF
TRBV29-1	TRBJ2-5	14	CSEAGGRRQETQYF
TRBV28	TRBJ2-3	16	CASSSTKSGPTDTQYF
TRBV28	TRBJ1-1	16	CASSSGTGRMNTEAFF
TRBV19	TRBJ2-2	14	CASSPTRTTGELFF
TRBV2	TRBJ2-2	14	CASRLRGATGELFF
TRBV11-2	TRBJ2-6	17	CASSLGTASSGANVLTF
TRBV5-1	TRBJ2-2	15	CASRSNRGPTGELFF
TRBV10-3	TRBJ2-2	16	CAISGVGGRGTGELFF